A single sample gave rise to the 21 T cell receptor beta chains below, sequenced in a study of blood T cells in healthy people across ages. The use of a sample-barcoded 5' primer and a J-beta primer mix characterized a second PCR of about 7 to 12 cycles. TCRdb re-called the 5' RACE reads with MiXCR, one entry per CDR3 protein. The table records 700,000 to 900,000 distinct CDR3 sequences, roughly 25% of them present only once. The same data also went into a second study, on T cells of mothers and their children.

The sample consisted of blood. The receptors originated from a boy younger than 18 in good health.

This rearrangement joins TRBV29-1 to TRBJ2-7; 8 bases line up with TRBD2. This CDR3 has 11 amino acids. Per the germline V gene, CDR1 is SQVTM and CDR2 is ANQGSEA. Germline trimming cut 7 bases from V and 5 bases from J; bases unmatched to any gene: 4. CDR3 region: CSASGSHEQYF. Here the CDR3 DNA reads TGCAGCGCTAGCGGGTCTCACGAGCAGTACTTC.

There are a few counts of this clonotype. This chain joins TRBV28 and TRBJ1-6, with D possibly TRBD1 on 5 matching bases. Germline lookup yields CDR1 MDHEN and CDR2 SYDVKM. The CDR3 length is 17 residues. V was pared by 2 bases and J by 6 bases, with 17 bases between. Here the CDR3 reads CASSLSRVATSNSPLHF. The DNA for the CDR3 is TGTGCCAGCAGTTTAAGCAGGGTCGCAACTTCTAATTCACCCCTCCACTTT.

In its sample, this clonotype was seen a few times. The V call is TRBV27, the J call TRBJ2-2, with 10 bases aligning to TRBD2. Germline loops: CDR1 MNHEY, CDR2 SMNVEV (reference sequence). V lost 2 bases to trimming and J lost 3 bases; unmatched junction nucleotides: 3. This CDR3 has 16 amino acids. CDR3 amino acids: CASSLLAGADTGELFF. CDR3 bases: TGTGCCAGCAGTTTACTAGCGGGGGCCGACACCGGGGAGCTGTTTTTT.

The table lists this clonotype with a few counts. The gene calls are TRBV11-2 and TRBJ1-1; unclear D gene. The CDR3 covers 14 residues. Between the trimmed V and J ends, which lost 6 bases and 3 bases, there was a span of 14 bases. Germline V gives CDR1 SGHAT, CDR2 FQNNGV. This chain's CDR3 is CASSLQREHTEAFF. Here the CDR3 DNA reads TGTGCCAGCAGTCTCCAGCGGGAACACACTGAAGCTTTCTTT.

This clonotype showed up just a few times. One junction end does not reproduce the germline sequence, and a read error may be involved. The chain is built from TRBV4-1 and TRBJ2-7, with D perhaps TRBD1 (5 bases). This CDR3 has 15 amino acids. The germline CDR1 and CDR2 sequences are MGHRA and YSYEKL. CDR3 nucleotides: TGCGCCAGCAGCCTCCAAGACGCAGGGTTCTACGGGCAGTACTTC. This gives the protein CASSLQDAGFYGQYF.

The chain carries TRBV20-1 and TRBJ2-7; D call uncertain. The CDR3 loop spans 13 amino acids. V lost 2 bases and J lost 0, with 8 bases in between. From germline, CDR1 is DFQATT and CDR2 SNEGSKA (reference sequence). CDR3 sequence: CSARYQSSYEQYF. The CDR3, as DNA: TGCAGTGCTAGATACCAAAGCTCCTACGAGCAGTACTTC.

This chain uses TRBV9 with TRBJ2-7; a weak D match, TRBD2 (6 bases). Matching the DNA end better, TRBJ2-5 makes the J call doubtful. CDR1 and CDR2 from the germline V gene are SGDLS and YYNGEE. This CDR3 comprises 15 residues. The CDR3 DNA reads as TGTGCCAGCAGCGTTGTGGGGGGATACCAAGAGACCCAGTACTTC. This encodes CASSVVGGYQETQYF.

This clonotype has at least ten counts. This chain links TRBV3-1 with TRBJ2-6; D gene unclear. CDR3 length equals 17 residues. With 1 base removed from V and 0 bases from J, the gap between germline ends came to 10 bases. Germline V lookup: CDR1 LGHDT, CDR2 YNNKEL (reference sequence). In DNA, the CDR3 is TGTGCCAGCAGCCAAGTGCTCACCAGCTCTGGGGCCAACGTCCTGACTTTC. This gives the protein CASSQVLTSSGANVLTF.

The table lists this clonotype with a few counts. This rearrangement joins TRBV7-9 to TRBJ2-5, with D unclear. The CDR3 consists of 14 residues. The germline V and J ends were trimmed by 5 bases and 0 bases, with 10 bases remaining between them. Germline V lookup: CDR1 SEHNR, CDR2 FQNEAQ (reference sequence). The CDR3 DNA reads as TGTGCCAGCAGCATACGACAAAACCAAGAGACCCAGTACTTC. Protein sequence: CASSIRQNQETQYF.

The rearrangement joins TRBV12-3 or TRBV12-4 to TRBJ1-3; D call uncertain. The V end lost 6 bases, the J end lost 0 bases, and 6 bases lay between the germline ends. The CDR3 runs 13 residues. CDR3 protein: CASRMPSGNTIYF. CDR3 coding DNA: TGTGCCAGCAGGATGCCCTCTGGAAACACCATATATTTT.

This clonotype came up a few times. CDR3 coding DNA: TGTGCCATCAGTGAACCGGGACAGGCATTTTCTGGGGCCAACGTCCTGACTTTC. Translated, it gives CAISEPGQAFSGANVLTF. This rearrangement joins TRBV10-3 to TRBJ2-6, with TRBD1 identical over 8 bases. V gave up 3 bases and J gave up 1 base; unmatched junction bases: 8. The CDR3 sequence is 18 residues long. Looked up from germline, CDR1 is ENHRY and CDR2 is SYGVKD.

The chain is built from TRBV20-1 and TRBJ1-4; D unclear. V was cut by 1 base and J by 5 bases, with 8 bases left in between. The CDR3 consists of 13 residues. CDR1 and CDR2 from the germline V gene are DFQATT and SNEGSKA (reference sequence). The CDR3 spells CSARAWGNEKLFF. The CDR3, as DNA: TGCAGTGCTAGAGCCTGGGGAAATGAAAAACTGTTTTTT.

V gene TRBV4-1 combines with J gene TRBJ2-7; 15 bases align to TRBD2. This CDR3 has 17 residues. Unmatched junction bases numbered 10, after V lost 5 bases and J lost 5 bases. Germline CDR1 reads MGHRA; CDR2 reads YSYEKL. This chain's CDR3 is CASSSHGGLAGGNEQYF. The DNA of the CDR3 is TGCGCCAGCAGCTCCCACGGCGGACTAGCGGGGGGGAACGAGCAGTACTTC.

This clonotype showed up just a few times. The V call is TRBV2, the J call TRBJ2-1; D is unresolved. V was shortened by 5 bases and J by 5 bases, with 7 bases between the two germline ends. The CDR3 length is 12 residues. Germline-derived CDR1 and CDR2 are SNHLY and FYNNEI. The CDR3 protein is CASSTSNNEQFF. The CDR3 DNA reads TGTGCCAGCAGTACCAGTAACAATGAGCAGTTCTTC.

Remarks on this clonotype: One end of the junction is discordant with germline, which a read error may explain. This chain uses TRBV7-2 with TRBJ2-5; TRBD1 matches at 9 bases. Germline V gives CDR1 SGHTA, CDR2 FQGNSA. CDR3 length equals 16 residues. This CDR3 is CASSLGHRTGVKTQYF. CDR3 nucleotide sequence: TGTGCCAGCAGTTTAGGTCATCGGACAGGGGTGAAGACCCAGTACTTC. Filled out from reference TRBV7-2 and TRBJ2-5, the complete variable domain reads GAGVSQSPSNKVTEKGKDVELRCDPISGHTALYWYRQSLGQGLEFLIYFQGNSAPDKSGLPSDRFSAERTGGSVSTLTIQRTQQEDSAVYLCASSLGHRTGVKTQYFGPGTRLLVL.

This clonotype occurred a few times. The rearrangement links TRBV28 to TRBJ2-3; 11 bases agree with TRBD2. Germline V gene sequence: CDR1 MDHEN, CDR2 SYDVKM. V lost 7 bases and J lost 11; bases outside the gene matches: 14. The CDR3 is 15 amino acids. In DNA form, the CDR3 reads TGTGCCAGCACAGGAGGGGGACTAGCGGTCCTCTTGCAGTATTTT. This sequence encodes CASTGGGLAVLLQYF.

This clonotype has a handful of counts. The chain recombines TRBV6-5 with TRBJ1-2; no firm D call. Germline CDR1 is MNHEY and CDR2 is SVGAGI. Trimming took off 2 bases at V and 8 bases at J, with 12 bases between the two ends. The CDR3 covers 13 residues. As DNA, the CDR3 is TGTGCCAGCAGTTACGACGTTTCTCGAGGCTACACCTTC. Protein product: CASSYDVSRGYTF.

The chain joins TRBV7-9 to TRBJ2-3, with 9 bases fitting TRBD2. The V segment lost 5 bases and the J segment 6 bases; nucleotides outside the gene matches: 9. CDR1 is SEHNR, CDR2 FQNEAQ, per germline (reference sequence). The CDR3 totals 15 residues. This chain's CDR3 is CASSRDSGSSDTQYF. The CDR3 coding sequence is TGTGCCAGCAGCCGCGATAGCGGGAGTAGTGATACGCAGTATTTT.

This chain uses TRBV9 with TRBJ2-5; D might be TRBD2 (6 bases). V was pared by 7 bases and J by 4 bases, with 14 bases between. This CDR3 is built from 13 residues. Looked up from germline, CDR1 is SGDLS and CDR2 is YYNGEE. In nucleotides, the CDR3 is TGTGCCAGCGATTCCCCCGGGGGAGAGACCCAGTACTTC. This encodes CASDSPGGETQYF.

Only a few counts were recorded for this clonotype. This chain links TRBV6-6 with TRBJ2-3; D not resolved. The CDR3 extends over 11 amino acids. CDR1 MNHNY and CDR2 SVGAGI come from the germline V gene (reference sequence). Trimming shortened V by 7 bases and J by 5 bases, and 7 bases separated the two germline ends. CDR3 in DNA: TGTGCCAGCACCATCGGAGATACGCAGTATTTT. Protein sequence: CASTIGDTQYF.

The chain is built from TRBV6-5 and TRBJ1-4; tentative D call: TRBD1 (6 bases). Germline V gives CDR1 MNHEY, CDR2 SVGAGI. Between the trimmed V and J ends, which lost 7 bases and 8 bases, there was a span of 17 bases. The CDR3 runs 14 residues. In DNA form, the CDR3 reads TGTGCCAGCACTCCGAGCCTCACAGGGGAAAAACTGTTTTTT. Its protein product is CASTPSLTGEKLFF.